The rows below give T cell receptor beta chains drawn from one sample of a study of T cell responses to AZD1222 COVID-19 vaccine. Measured with immunoSEQ multiplex PCR; TCRdb has only the in-frame clones, and not every one. The repertoire holds about 140,000 clones, with approximately 90% as singletons. The sequencing here drew on peripheral blood, taken on day 0 of AZD1222 vaccination. The receptors stem from an adult in good health. CDR3s include the opening cysteine and the closing phenylalanine or tryptophan. The D gene is left open where the match is weak. The size entry is marked missing in some rows and otherwise reads once, few, many or a size class.

clone size: -; D gene: -; J gene: TRBJ1-1; V gene: TRBV10-3; CDR3 DNA: TGTGCCATCAGGACTTTGGGGGGTGGAGGGGCTTTCTTT; CDR3 protein: CAIRTLGGGGAFF
clone size: -; D gene: -; J gene: TRBJ1-1; V gene: TRBV27; CDR3 DNA: TGTGCCAGCAGTCCAGGGGCAGGGGTGAACACTGAAGCTTTCTTT; CDR3 protein: CASSPGAGVNTEAFF
clone size: -; D gene: -; J gene: TRBJ2-3; V gene: TRBV12-2; CDR3 DNA: TGTGCAAGTCGCTTGGGCGGGGGGACAGGGGTCACAGATACGCAGTATTTT; CDR3 protein: CASRLGGGTGVTDTQYF
clone size: -; D gene: -; J gene: TRBJ2-3; V gene: TRBV9; CDR3 DNA: TGTGCCAGCAGCGCCCACATGAGCACAGATACGCAGTATTTT; CDR3 protein: CASSAHMSTDTQYF
clone size: -; D gene: -; J gene: TRBJ1-5; V gene: TRBV2; CDR3 DNA: TGTGCCAGCAGGGGCTGGGGCAATCAGCCCCAGCATTTT; CDR3 protein: CASRGWGNQPQHF
clone size: -; D gene: -; J gene: TRBJ2-7; V gene: TRBV30; CDR3 DNA: TGTGCCTGGAGTGGGGTTCGCGAGCAGTACTTC; CDR3 protein: CAWSGVREQYF
clone size: -; D gene: TRBD1; J gene: TRBJ1-2; V gene: TRBV6-5; CDR3 DNA: TGTGCCAGCAGCTTCTTAGACAGGGCAAGTGGCTACACCTTC; CDR3 protein: CASSFLDRASGYTF
clone size: -; D gene: TRBD1; J gene: TRBJ1-5; V gene: TRBV6-5; CDR3 DNA: TGTGCCAGCAGTCCGACAGGGTTAGGCAATCAGCCCCAGCATTTT; CDR3 protein: CASSPTGLGNQPQHF
clone size: -; D gene: -; J gene: TRBJ1-2; V gene: TRBV9; CDR3 DNA: TGTGCCAGTGGGAGCATCTATGGCTACACCTTC; CDR3 protein: CASGSIYGYTF
clone size: -; D gene: -; J gene: TRBJ2-2; V gene: TRBV7-6; CDR3 DNA: TGTGCCAGCAGCTTAAGAGATGGGGGGCCGAACACCGGGGAGCTGTTTTTT; CDR3 protein: CASSLRDGGPNTGELFF
clone size: -; D gene: -; J gene: TRBJ1-1; V gene: TRBV24-1; CDR3 DNA: TGTGCCACCAGTCCCCGGGCGCCGAACACTGAAGCTTTCTTT; CDR3 protein: CATSPRAPNTEAFF
clone size: -; D gene: -; J gene: TRBJ1-1; V gene: TRBV30; CDR3 DNA: TGTGCCTGGGCTCAGGGGATCAACACTGAAGCTTTCTTT; CDR3 protein: CAWAQGINTEAFF
clone size: -; D gene: TRBD1; J gene: TRBJ2-2; V gene: TRBV24-1; CDR3 DNA: TGTGCCCCCCCCGGGACAGGAGGCACCGGGGAGCTGTTTTTT; CDR3 protein: CAPPGTGGTGELFF
clone size: -; D gene: TRBD1; J gene: TRBJ1-1; V gene: TRBV15; CDR3 DNA: TGTGCCACCAGCAGAGGGAGGGGACAGGGTTTGACTGAAGCTTTCTTT; CDR3 protein: CATSRGRGQGLTEAFF
clone size: few; D gene: TRBD2; J gene: TRBJ2-1; V gene: TRBV6-4; CDR3 DNA: TGTGCCAGCAGTGACTTAGCGGGGCCAGACAATGAGCAGTTCTTC; CDR3 protein: CASSDLAGPDNEQFF
clone size: -; D gene: TRBD1; J gene: TRBJ1-5; V gene: TRBV7-2; CDR3 DNA: TGTGCCAGCAGCCGGGACAGGGCTTACAATCAGCCCCAGCATTTT; CDR3 protein: CASSRDRAYNQPQHF
clone size: -; D gene: TRBD1; J gene: TRBJ1-5; V gene: TRBV27; CDR3 DNA: TGTGCCAGCAGTGCTCGGACAGGGAGCAATCAGCCCCAGCATTTT; CDR3 protein: CASSARTGSNQPQHF
clone size: -; D gene: -; J gene: TRBJ1-2; V gene: TRBV20-1; CDR3 DNA: TGCAGTGCTAGAGGGGTCAGAGGCTACACCTTC; CDR3 protein: CSARGVRGYTF
clone size: -; D gene: TRBD1; J gene: TRBJ2-1; V gene: TRBV5-4; CDR3 DNA: TGTGCCAGCAGCTCGGACAGGGGGGGGTACAATGAGCAGTTCTTC; CDR3 protein: CASSSDRGGYNEQFF
clone size: -; D gene: TRBD1; J gene: TRBJ1-2; V gene: TRBV7-3; CDR3 DNA: TGTGCCAGCAGCCCCACAGGGGGCTTAGGCTACACCTTC; CDR3 protein: CASSPTGGLGYTF
clone size: -; D gene: -; J gene: TRBJ1-1; V gene: TRBV12-3/TRBV12-4; CDR3 DNA: TGTGCCAGCAGTTCGGGAGAGAACACTGAAGCTTTCTTT; CDR3 protein: CASSSGENTEAFF
clone size: -; D gene: TRBD1; J gene: TRBJ1-1; V gene: TRBV7-9; CDR3 DNA: TGTGCCAGCAGCCAAGTGCACAGGGGAAGGACTGAAGCTTTCTTT; CDR3 protein: CASSQVHRGRTEAFF
clone size: -; D gene: TRBD1; J gene: TRBJ2-5; V gene: TRBV28; CDR3 DNA: TGTGCCAGCAGTCCCATTGGGACAGGGGGAGGTGGGGAGACCCAGTACTTC; CDR3 protein: CASSPIGTGGGGETQYF
clone size: -; D gene: -; J gene: TRBJ1-5; V gene: TRBV19; CDR3 DNA: TGTGCCAGTAGGGAAAACCCTAGCAATCAGCCCCAGCATTTT; CDR3 protein: CASRENPSNQPQHF
clone size: -; D gene: -; J gene: TRBJ1-2; V gene: TRBV19; CDR3 DNA: TGTGCCAGTCGGGATTTCTATGGCTACACCTTC; CDR3 protein: CASRDFYGYTF
clone size: -; D gene: TRBD1; J gene: TRBJ1-5; V gene: TRBV30; CDR3 DNA: TGTGCCTGGAGTCGGGTTCAGGGGGCCCAGCATTTT; CDR3 protein: CAWSRVQGAQHF
clone size: once; D gene: -; J gene: TRBJ2-1; V gene: TRBV30; CDR3 DNA: TGTGCTTCCACGGGGAGACAGGCGTATAATGAGCAGTTCTTC; CDR3 protein: CASTGRQAYNEQFF
clone size: -; D gene: TRBD2; J gene: TRBJ2-1; V gene: TRBV18; CDR3 DNA: TGTGCCAGCTCACCTTGGACTAGCGGGAGTTCGAATGAGCAGTTCTTC; CDR3 protein: CASSPWTSGSSNEQFF
clone size: -; D gene: TRBD2; J gene: TRBJ2-7; V gene: TRBV9; CDR3 DNA: TGTGCCAGCAGCGTCGGACTAGCGGGAGACGAGCAGTACTTC; CDR3 protein: CASSVGLAGDEQYF
clone size: -; D gene: -; J gene: TRBJ2-2; V gene: TRBV30; CDR3 DNA: TGTGCCTGGAGTGTTACCGGGGCCGGGGAGCTGTTTTTT; CDR3 protein: CAWSVTGAGELFF
clone size: -; D gene: TRBD1; J gene: TRBJ1-6; V gene: TRBV19; CDR3 DNA: TGTGCCAGTAGTGGCCGGGACAGCCATAATTCACCCCTCCACTTT; CDR3 protein: CASSGRDSHNSPLHF
clone size: -; D gene: TRBD1; J gene: TRBJ2-7; V gene: TRBV11-3; CDR3 DNA: TGTGCCAGCTGTTTTTGGACAGGGGTCGGATGGGCGCAGTACTTC; CDR3 protein: CASCFWTGVGWAQYF
clone size: -; D gene: TRBD1; J gene: TRBJ1-1; V gene: TRBV6-6; CDR3 DNA: TGTGCCAGCAGTTACGGACAGGGGGCCGGCGACACTGAAGCTTTCTTT; CDR3 protein: CASSYGQGAGDTEAFF
clone size: -; D gene: -; J gene: TRBJ1-2; V gene: TRBV15; CDR3 DNA: TGTGCCACCAGCACCGTTTTTTGGGAGGGTGGCTACACCTTC; CDR3 protein: CATSTVFWEGGYTF
clone size: -; D gene: -; J gene: TRBJ1-6; V gene: TRBV6-5; CDR3 DNA: TGTGCCAGCAGCTACGTGGACGGGGTCAATTCACCCCTCCACTTT; CDR3 protein: CASSYVDGVNSPLHF
clone size: few; D gene: TRBD1; J gene: TRBJ1-4; V gene: TRBV4-1; CDR3 DNA: TGCGCCAGCAGCCAAGATCCGGGACAGCGAATTGAAAAACTGTTTTTT; CDR3 protein: CASSQDPGQRIEKLFF
clone size: -; D gene: -; J gene: TRBJ1-6; V gene: TRBV6-5; CDR3 DNA: TGTGCCAGCAGGGGAGGGGCGGCCTATAATTCACCCCTCCACTTT; CDR3 protein: CASRGGAAYNSPLHF
clone size: -; D gene: TRBD1; J gene: TRBJ1-4; V gene: TRBV7-2; CDR3 DNA: TGTGCCAGCAGCCCCTCCAGGGGGGAACTGTTTTTT; CDR3 protein: CASSPSRGELFF
clone size: -; D gene: -; J gene: TRBJ1-5; V gene: TRBV12-3/TRBV12-4; CDR3 DNA: TGTGCCAGCAGTTTAATGGGGCGGCCCCAGCATTTT; CDR3 protein: CASSLMGRPQHF
clone size: -; D gene: TRBD1; J gene: TRBJ2-7; V gene: TRBV7-9; CDR3 DNA: TGTGCCAGCAGCTCCCTTCTCCCGGGACAGATCACGACCTCCTACGAGCAGTACTTC; CDR3 protein: CASSSLLPGQITTSYEQYF
clone size: once; D gene: -; J gene: TRBJ2-6; V gene: TRBV5-6; CDR3 DNA: TGTGCCAGCAGCTATTGGGGCTCTGGGGCCAACGTCCTGACTTTC; CDR3 protein: CASSYWGSGANVLTF
clone size: -; D gene: TRBD1; J gene: TRBJ2-7; V gene: TRBV28; CDR3 DNA: TGTGCCAGCAGCCCCTCAGGGGGCCCTCCTGCCTACGAGCAGTACTTC; CDR3 protein: CASSPSGGPPAYEQYF
clone size: -; D gene: -; J gene: TRBJ1-2; V gene: TRBV19; CDR3 DNA: TGTGCCAGTAGTATAATGGGGGTCCAGCGTACGTCGGGCTACACCTTC; CDR3 protein: CASSIMGVQRTSGYTF
clone size: once; D gene: TRBD2; J gene: TRBJ2-7; V gene: TRBV27; CDR3 DNA: TGTGCCAGCAGTCCGGACCTAGCGGGAGCTGGCGAGCAGTACTTC; CDR3 protein: CASSPDLAGAGEQYF
clone size: -; D gene: -; J gene: TRBJ2-1; V gene: TRBV9; CDR3 DNA: TGTGCCAGCAGCGCCGCTTCTTTGGACTATGAGCAGTTCTTC; CDR3 protein: CASSAASLDYEQFF
clone size: -; D gene: TRBD2; J gene: TRBJ2-1; V gene: TRBV6-4; CDR3 DNA: TGTGCCAGCAGCCCCGGGACTAGCGAGTACAATGAGCAGTTCTTC; CDR3 protein: CASSPGTSEYNEQFF
clone size: -; D gene: -; J gene: TRBJ1-5; V gene: TRBV2; CDR3 DNA: TGTGCCAGCTCTCTTAGCAATCAGCCCCAGCATTTT; CDR3 protein: CASSLSNQPQHF
clone size: -; D gene: -; J gene: TRBJ2-7; V gene: TRBV4-3; CDR3 DNA: TGCGCCAGCAGCCAAGAAAGTGGGGCTTACGAGCAGTACTTC; CDR3 protein: CASSQESGAYEQYF